This entry features one T cell receptor beta chain sequence. No antigen is known for it. Second-dose intervals of approximately 4 or approximately 12 weeks were pooled. V lost 0 bases and J lost 7, with 5 bases in between. Germline CDR1 reads SGHTA; CDR2 reads FQGTGA. The CDR3 runs 12 residues. The table came from immunoSEQ multiplex PCR; TCRdb's copy has only in-frame clones and leaves some out. The repertoire holds 150,000 to 200,000 clones, with about 91% as singletons. This sample was taken from a study of T cell responses to AZD1222 COVID-19 vaccine. Regarding the study as a whole: Only a handful of people who got AZD1222 tested seropositive at baseline. Females made up more of the donors, who were largely white British, and clonal diversity may have come out too low. Close to half of all spike-specific TCRs reportedly target regions of the variants that are unmutated.

Sequenced material: peripheral blood, taken 28 days after the second AZD1222 dose. The chain recombines TRBV7-3 with TRBJ2-3, with D hard to call. The sequence was obtained from an adult who received the AZD1222 COVID-19 vaccine. The CDR3 sequence is CASSLTSHTQYF. The CDR3 DNA reads as TGTGCCAGCAGCTTAACTAGCCATACGCAGTATTTT.